The present entry profiles one TCR beta chain with its context. The data were taken from a study of CD8 T cells in Susac syndrome. Per germline, CDR1 SGHVS and CDR2 FNYEAQ. Losses at the gene ends were 4 bases for V and 5 bases for J; bases not matched to a gene: 6. This CDR3 comprises 15 residues. The multiple sclerosis controls were treatment-naive patients, and their relapsing-remitting disease was stable or active. Reverse transcription of about 0.45 to 1 ug RNA was carried out with random hexamers. The TCR beta CDR3 was amplified by immunoSEQ multiplex PCR across 54 Vbeta, 13 Jbeta. MiXCR, run by TCRdb on the immunoSEQ multiplex PCR reads, gives a single entry per CDR3 protein. This table holds 200,000 or so distinct CDR3 sequences, 90% to 95% found once.

The chain recombines TRBV7-6 with TRBJ2-2; 8 bases map to TRBD1. The sequenced sample was CD4+ T cells from PBMCs. This receptor was taken from a human donor with multiple sclerosis. The CDR3 sequence is CASSSGQGLTGELFF. CDR3 nucleotides: TGTGCCAGCAGCTCAGGACAGGGTTTGACCGGGGAGCTGTTTTTT.